This T cell receptor beta chain emerged from a study of T cell responses to AZD1222 COVID-19 vaccine. Looking at the study overall: It was second doses at about 4 or about 12 weeks that were pooled.

Data came from immunoSEQ multiplex PCR; TCRdb stores just in-frame clones and leaves some out. The sample lists about 150,000 clones, 88% occurring once. Overall study results and limits: Samples come after the peak T cell response, not at day 14. The study identified only six AZD1222 recipients as seropositive at baseline.

Comments on this clone: Its antigen is currently unknown.

The sequence was obtained from an adult in good health. The input for sequencing was peripheral blood, taken on day 0 of AZD1222 vaccination.

The CDR3 DNA follows: TGTGCCAGCAGCCCCAACGGCGGGGGTGGCTACACCTTC. Residues: CASSPNGGGGYTF. J is TRBJ1-2 and V is TRBV3-1 (or the pseudogene TRBV3-2), with D possibly being TRBD1 (5 bases). CDR3 length: 13 amino acids. CDR1 is LGHDT and CDR2 is YNNKEL in the germline V gene (reference sequence). Trimming pared 4 bases from V and 7 bases from J, leaving 13 bases between.